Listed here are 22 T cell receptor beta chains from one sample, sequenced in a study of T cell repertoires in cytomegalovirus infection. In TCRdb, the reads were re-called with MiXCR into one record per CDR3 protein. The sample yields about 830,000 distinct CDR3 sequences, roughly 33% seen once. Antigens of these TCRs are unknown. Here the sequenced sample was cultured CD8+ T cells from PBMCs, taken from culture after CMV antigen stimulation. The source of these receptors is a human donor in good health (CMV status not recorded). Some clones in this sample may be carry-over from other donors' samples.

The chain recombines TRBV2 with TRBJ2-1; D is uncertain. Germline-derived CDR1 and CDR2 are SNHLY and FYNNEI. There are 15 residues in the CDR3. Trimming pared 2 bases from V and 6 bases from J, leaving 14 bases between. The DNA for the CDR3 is TGTGCCAGCAGTGAAACTTGGGATACCCCCAATGAGCAGTTCTTC. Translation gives CASSETWDTPNEQFF.

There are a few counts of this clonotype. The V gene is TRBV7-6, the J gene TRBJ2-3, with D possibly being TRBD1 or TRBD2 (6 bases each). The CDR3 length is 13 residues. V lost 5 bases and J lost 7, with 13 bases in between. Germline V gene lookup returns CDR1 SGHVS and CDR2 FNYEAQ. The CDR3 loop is CASSPAGHHTQYF. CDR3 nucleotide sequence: TGTGCCAGCAGCCCCGCGGGACACCATACGCAGTATTTT.

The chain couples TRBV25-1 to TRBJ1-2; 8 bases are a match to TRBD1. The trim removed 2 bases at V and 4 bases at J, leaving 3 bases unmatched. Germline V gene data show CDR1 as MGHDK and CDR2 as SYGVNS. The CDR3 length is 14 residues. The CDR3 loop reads CASSEATGVYGYTF. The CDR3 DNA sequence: TGTGCCAGCAGTGAAGCGACAGGGGTCTATGGCTACACCTTC.

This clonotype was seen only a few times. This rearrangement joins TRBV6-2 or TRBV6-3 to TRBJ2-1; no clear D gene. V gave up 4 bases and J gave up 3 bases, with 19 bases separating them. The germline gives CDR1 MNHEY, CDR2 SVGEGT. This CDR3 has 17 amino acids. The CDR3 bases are TGTGCCAGCAGTTTCCCCAAGGGCCCCACCTACTACAATGAGCAGTTCTTC. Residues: CASSFPKGPTYYNEQFF.

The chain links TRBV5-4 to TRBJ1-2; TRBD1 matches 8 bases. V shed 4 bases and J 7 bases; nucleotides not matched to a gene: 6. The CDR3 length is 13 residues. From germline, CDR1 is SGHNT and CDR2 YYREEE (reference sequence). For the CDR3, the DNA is TGTGCCAGCAGCCGCAGGGGGCGGGTTGGCTACACCTTC. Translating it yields CASSRRGRVGYTF.

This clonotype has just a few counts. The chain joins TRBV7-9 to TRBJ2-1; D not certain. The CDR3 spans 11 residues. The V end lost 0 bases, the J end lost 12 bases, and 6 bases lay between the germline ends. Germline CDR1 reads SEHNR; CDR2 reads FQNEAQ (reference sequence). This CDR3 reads CASSLAGWQFF. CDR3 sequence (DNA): TGTGCCAGCAGCTTAGCGGGCTGGCAGTTCTTC.

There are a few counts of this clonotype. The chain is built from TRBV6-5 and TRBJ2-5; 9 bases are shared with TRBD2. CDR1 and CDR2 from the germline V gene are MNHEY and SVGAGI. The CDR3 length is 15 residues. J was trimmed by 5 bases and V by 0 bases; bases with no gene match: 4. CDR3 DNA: TGTGCCAGCAGTTACTCGCGGGGGGGAGCGGAGACCCAGTACTTC. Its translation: CASSYSRGGAETQYF.

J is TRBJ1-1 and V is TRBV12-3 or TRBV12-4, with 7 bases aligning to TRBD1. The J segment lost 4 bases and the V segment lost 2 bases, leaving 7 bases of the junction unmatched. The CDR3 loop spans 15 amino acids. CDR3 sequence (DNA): TGTGCCAGCAGTTTATCAGGGGGGTTTAGCACTGAAGCTTTCTTT. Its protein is CASSLSGGFSTEAFF.

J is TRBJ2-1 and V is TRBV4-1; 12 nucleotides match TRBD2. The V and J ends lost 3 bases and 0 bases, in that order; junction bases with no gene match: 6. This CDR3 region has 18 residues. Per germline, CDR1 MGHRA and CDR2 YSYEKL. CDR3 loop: CASSHRTSGESSYNEQFF. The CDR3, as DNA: TGCGCCAGCAGCCATCGGACTAGCGGGGAGAGCTCCTACAATGAGCAGTTCTTC.

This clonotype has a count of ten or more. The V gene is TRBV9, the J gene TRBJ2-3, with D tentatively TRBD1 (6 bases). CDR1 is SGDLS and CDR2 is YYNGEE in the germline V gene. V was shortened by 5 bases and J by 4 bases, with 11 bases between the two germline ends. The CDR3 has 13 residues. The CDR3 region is CASSVGGADTQYF. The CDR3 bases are TGTGCCAGCAGTGTTGGGGGCGCAGATACGCAGTATTTT.

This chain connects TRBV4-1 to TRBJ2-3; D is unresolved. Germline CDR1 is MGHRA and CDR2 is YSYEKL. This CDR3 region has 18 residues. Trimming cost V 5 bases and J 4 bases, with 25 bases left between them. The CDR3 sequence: CASSYPGGLGFEADTQYF. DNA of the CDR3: TGCGCCAGCAGCTATCCCGGTGGGCTAGGATTTGAGGCAGATACGCAGTATTTT.

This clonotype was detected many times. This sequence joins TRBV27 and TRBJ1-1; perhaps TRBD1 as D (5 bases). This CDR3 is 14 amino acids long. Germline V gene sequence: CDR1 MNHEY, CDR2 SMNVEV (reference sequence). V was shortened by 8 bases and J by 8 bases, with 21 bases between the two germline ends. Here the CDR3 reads CASSFRRAGVEAFF. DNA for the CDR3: TGTGCCAGCTCGTTCCGCAGGGCAGGCGTCGAAGCTTTCTTT.

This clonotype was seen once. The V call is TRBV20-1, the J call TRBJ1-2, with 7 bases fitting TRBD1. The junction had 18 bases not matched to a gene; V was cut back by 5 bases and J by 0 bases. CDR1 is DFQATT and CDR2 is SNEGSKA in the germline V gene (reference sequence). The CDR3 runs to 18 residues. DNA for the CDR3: TGCAGTGCTCGTGCTGCTCCGGGACAGCGACCTCCTAACTATGGCTACACCTTC. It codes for CSARAAPGQRPPNYGYTF.

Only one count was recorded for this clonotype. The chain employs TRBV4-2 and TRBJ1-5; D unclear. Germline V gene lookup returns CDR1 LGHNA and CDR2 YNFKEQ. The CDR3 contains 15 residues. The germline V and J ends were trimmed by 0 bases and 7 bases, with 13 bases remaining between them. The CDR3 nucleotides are TGTGCCAGCAGCCAAGATCGAAGTGGGAACCAGCCCCAGCATTTT. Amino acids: CASSQDRSGNQPQHF.

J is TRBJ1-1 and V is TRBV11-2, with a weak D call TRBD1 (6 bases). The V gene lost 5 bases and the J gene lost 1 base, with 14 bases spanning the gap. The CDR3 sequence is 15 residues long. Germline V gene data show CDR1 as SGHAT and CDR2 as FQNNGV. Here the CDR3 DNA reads TGTGCCAGCAGCCCTTGGGACACCAAGAACACTGAAGCTTTCTTT. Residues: CASSPWDTKNTEAFF. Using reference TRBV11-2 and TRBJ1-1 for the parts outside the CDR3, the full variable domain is EAGVAQSPRYKIIEKRQSVAFWCNPISGHATLYWYQQILGQGPKLLIQFQNNGVVDDSQLPKDRFSAERLKGVDSTLKIQPAKLEDSAVYLCASSPWDTKNTEAFFGQGTRLTVV.

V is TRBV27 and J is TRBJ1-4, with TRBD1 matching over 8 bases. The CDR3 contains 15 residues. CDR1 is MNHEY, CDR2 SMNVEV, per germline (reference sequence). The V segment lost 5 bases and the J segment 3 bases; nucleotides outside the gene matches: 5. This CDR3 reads CASSPRGRANEKLFF. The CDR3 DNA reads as TGTGCCAGCAGTCCCAGGGGGCGAGCTAATGAAAAACTGTTTTTT. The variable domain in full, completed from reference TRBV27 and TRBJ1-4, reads EAQVTQNPRYLITVTGKKLTVTCSQNMNHEYMSWYRQDPGLGLRQIYYSMNVEVTDKGDVPEGYKVSRKEKRNFPLILESPSPNQTSLYFCASSPRGRANEKLFFGSGTQLSVL.

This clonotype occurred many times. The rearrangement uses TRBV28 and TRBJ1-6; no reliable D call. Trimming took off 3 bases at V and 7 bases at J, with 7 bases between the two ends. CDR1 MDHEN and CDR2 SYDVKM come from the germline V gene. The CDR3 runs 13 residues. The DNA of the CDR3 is TGTGCCAGCAGTTTGTCAGGAAATTCACCCCTCCACTTT. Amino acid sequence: CASSLSGNSPLHF. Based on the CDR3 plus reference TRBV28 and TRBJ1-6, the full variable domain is DVKVTQSSRYLVKRTGEKVFLECVQDMDHENMFWYRQDPGLGLRLIYFSYDVKMKEKGDIPEGYSVSREKKERFSLILESASTNQTSMYLCASSLSGNSPLHFGNGTRLTVT.

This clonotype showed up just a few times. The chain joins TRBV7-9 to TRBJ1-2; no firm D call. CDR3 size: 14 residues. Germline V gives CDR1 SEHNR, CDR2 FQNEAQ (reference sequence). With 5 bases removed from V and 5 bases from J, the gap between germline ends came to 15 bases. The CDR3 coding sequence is TGTGCCAGCAGCCGAACCGCGAGTGGTTATGGCTACACCTTC. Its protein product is CASSRTASGYGYTF.

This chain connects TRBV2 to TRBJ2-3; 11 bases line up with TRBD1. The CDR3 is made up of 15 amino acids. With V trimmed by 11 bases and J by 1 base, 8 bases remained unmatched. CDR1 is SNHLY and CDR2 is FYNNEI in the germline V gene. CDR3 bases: TGTGCCGGGGGACAGGGGGTAGCGGGCACAGATACGCAGTATTTT. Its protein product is CAGGQGVAGTDTQYF.

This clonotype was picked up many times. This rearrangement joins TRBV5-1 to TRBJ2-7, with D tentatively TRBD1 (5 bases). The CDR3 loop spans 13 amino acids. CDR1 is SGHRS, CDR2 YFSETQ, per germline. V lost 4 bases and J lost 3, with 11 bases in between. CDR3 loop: CASSPTESYEQYF. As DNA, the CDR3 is TGCGCCAGCAGCCCGACAGAAAGCTACGAGCAGTACTTC. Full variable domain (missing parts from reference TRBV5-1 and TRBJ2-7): KAGVTQTPRYLIKTRGQQVTLSCSPISGHRSVSWYQQTPGQGLQFLFEYFSETQRNKGNFPGRFSGRQFSNSRSEMNVSTLELGDSALYLCASSPTESYEQYFGPGTRLTVT.

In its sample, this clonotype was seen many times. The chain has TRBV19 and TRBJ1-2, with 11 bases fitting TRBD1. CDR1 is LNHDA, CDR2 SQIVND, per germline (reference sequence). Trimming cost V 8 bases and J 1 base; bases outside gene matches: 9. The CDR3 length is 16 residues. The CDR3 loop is CASRRDRGTGNYGYTF. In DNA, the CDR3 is TGTGCCAGTCGCCGGGACAGGGGGACCGGTAACTATGGCTACACCTTC.

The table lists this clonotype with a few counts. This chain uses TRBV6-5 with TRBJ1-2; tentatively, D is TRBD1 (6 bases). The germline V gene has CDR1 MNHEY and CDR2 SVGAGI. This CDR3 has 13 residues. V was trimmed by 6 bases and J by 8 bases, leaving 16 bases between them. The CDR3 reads CASSSSRGAGYTF. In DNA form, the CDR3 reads TGTGCCAGCAGCTCCTCCAGGGGCGCCGGCTACACCTTC.